This T cell receptor beta chain emerged from a study of blood T cell repertoires in COVID-19 (dated by TCRdb to the early 2020s). In the study overall: Samples covering the acute and convalescent phases of COVID-19 were provided by collaborators in the United States, Italy and Spain. Sample metadata almost always included a de-identified subject ID, COVID-19 status, age in years and sex. The dataset comprised deeply sampled blood TCRbeta repertoires from subjects exposed to, actively infected with, or recovered from COVID-19. The samples were drawn from the first 160 participants of the ongoing ImmuneRACE study and from over a thousand subjects provided by 6 global collaborators. A freely available public database, intended as a resource for researchers studying the immune response to SARS-CoV-2, is where the repertoires were released. The prospective study material was composed of cDNA or gDNA derived from T cells, B-cell-depleted T cells, or PBMCs. Where HLA class I and class II types were available, the types were taken from metadata supplied by the sample provider, not from assay-based typing.

The study at large found these results: How much clinical and demographic metadata was included differed by source and by participant, and the metadata was provided uncurated.

Participants in the prospective study were aged about 18 to 95 years, lived in about two dozen United States geographic areas, and enrolled through a virtual design. Cohort assignment in the prospective study relied on participant-reported clinical history from a screening survey and a study questionnaire. Recovered participants in ImmuneRACE Cohort 3 were defined by two consecutive negative NP/OP PCR tests, clearance by a healthcare professional, or resolution of symptoms. Each participant in the prospective study had whole blood, serum and a nasopharyngeal or oropharyngeal swab collected by mobile phlebotomists. Prospective study participants could optionally give additional blood draws and questionnaires over a roughly 2-month period. Prospective study blood samples were shipped either frozen or at room temperature before DNA extraction. The immunoSEQ Assay, a bias-controlled multiplex PCR, was used to amplify TCRbeta CDR3 regions from genomic DNA. The published analysis was carried out like this. Nucleated cell counts per sample were estimated from amplification of reference gene primers within the assay. To quantify the absolute abundance of each unique TCRbeta CDR3 rearrangement, sequence reads were collapsed and filtered. Productive Simpson clonality was computed per sample as the square root of Simpson's diversity index over productive rearrangements. This immuneACCESS table, as held by TCRdb, lists in-frame sequences with V and J called but not all clones. Of the missing ones, under half trace to an unresolved V gene in checked studies; the others have no known cause. V, J and clone size are taken as reported in that table, and D and trimming were inferred from the DNA itself. The table for this sample lists about 180,000 clones; just over 85% of them were counted only once. The top ten clonotypes cover roughly 9% of the sample.

From the cysteine up to the phenylalanine, the CDR3 has a length of 13 residues. Only the CDR3 part of the read is kept: 39 bases, read in frame from the first base. V and J lose 8 bases and 6 bases, and a span of 14 bases separates them. From a lookup of the germline V gene, CDR1 and CDR2 are SNHLY and FYNNEI. With regard to this clone: It lacks a known antigen. No much larger clonotype is one base removed from it; base qualities were not supplied.

This chain joins TRBV2 to TRBJ1-5; the D gene is possibly TRBD1, with 6 bases matching. This TCR came from a woman between 18 and 29 years old who had recovered from COVID-19. The sample comprised PBMCs or T cells enriched from blood (not recorded which). The nucleotides are TGTGCCAGCTACAGGGACGAGGGTCAGCCCCAGCATTTT. This encodes CASYRDEGQPQHF.